This record concerns one T cell receptor (beta chain) sequence. The CDR3 consists of 15 residues. The ends lost 3 bases at V and 3 bases at J; junction bases unmatched: 8. Germline V gene lookup returns CDR1 SGHVS and CDR2 FQNEAQ. A sample-barcoded 5' primer and a J-beta primer mix were used in a second PCR of roughly 7 to 11 cycles. One entry per CDR3 protein, called by TCRdb with MiXCR from the 5' RACE reads. This sample has some 890,000 distinct CDR3 sequences, with 25% to 30% found just once. The data originate from a study of blood T cells in healthy people across ages. This sample was also put to use in a study of T cells of mothers and their children. That source notes: RNA that had been extracted went wholly into cDNA synthesis, at roughly 1.5 ug per 15 ul. M1S, a second-PCR primer, added sample barcodes and 2-4 random nucleotides.

Sequencing was done on a sample of blood. V and J are TRBV7-8 and TRBJ2-7; 7 bases agree with TRBD1. The sequence derives from a woman aged 40 to 50 in good health. DNA of the CDR3: TGTGCCAGCAGCTTTGTGGGACAGCCCCACTACGAGCAGTACTTC. Translated, it gives CASSFVGQPHYEQYF.